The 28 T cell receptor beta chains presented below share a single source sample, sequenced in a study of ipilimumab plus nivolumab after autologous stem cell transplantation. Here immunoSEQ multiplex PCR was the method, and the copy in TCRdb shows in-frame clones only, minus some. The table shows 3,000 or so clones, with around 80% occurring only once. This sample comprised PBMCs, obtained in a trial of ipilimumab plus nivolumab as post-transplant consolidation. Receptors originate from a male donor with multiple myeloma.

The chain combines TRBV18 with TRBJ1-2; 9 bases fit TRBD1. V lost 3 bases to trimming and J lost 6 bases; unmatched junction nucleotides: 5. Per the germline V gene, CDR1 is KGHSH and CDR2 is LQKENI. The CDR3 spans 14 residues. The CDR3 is CASSPNRGLNGYTF. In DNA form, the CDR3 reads TGTGCCAGCTCACCGAACAGGGGGCTGAATGGCTACACCTTC.

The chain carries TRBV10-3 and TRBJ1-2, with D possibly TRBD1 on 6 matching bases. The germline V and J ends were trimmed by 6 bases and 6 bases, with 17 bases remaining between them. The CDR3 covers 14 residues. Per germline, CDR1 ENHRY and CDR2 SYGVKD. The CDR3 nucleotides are TGTGCCATCAGCCCCGGGACAATTCTTGATGGCTACACCTTC. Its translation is CAISPGTILDGYTF.

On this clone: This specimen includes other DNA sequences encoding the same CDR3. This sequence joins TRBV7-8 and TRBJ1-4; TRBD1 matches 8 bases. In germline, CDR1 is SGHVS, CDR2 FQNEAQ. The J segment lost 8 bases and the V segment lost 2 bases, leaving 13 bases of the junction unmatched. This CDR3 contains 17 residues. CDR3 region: CASSLFGRTGGLEKLFF. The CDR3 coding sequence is TGTGCCAGCAGCTTATTTGGTCGCACAGGGGGTCTGGAAAAACTGTTTTTT.

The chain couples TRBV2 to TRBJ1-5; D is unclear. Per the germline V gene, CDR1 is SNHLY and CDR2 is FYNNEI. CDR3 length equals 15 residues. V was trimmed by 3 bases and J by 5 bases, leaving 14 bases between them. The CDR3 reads CASSEDGRRDQPQHF. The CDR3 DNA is TGTGCCAGCAGTGAGGACGGAAGGAGGGATCAGCCCCAGCATTTT.

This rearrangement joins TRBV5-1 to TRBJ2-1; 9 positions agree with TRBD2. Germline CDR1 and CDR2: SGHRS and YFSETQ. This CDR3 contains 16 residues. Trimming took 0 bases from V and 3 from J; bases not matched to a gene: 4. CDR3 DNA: TGCGCCAGCAGCTTGGAGCGGGGGGTTGTCTACAATGAGCAGTTCTTC. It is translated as CASSLERGVVYNEQFF.

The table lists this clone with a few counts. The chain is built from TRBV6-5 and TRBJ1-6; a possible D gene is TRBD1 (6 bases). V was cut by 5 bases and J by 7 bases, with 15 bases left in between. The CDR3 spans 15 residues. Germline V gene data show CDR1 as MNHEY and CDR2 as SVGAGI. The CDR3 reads CASSPRGGFNSPLHF. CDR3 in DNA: TGTGCCAGCAGTCCAAGGGGGGGGTTCAATTCACCCCTCCACTTT.

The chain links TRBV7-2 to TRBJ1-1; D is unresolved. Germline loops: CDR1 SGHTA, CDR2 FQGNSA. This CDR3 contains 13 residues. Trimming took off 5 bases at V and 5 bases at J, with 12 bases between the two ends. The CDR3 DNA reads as TGTGCCAGCAGCCCGGATCCCGGGACTGAAGCTTTCTTT. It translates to CASSPDPGTEAFF.

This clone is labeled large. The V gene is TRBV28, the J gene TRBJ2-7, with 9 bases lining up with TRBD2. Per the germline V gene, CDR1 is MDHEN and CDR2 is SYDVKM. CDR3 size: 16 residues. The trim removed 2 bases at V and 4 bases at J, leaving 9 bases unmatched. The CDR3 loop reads CASSLIGAGGLYEQYF. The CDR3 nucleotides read TGTGCCAGCAGTTTAATTGGAGCGGGGGGTTTATACGAGCAGTACTTC.

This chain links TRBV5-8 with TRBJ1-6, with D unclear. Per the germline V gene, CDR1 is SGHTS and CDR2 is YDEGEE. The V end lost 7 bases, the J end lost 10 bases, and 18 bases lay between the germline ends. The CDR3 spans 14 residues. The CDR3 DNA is TGTGCCAGCGGAATACGGCTCGAGTGGTCACCCCTCCACTTT. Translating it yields CASGIRLEWSPLHF.

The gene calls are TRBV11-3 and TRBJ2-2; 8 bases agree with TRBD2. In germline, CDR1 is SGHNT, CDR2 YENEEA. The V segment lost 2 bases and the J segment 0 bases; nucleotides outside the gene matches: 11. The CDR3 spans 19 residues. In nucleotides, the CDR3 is TGTGCCAGCAGCTTAAAGGACGCGGAACTAGCGGCGAACACCGGGGAGCTGTTTTTT. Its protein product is CASSLKDAELAANTGELFF.

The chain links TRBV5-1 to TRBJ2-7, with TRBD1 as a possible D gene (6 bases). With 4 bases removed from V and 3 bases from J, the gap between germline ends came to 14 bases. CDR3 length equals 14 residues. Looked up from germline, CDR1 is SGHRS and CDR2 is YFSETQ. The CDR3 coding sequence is TGCGCCAGCAGCCCGTCGGGACAAAGCTACGAGCAGTACTTC. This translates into CASSPSGQSYEQYF.

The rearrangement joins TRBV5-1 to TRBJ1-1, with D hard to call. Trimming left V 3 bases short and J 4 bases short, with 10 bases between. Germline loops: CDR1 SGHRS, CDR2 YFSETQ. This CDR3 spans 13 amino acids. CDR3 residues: CASSSPGLTEAFF. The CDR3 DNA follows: TGCGCCAGCAGCTCCCCGGGCCTCACTGAAGCTTTCTTT.

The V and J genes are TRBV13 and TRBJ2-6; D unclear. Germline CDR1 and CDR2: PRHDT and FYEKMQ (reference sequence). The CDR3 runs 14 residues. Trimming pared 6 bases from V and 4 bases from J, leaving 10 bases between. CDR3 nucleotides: TGTGCCAGCAGTGAAACAGTCGGGGCCAACGTCCTGACTTTC. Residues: CASSETVGANVLTF.

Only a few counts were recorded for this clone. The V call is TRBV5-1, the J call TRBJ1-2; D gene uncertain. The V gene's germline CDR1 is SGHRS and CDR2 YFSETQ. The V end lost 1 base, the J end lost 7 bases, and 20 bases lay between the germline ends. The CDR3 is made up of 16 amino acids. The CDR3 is CASSLLGPKRLGGYTF. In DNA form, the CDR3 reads TGCGCCAGCAGCTTGTTAGGTCCGAAACGACTTGGTGGCTACACCTTC. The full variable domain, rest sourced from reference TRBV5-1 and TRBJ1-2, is KAGVTQTPRYLIKTRGQQVTLSCSPISGHRSVSWYQQTPGQGLQFLFEYFSETQRNKGNFPGRFSGRQFSNSRSEMNVSTLELGDSALYLCASSLLGPKRLGGYTFGSGTRLTVV.

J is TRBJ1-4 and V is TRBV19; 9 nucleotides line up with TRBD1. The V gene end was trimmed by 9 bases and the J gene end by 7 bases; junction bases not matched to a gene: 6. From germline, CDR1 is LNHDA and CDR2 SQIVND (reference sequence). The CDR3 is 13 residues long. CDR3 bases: TGTGCCAGCTCCGGGACAGGGATTGAAAAACTGTTTTTT. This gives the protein CASSGTGIEKLFF.

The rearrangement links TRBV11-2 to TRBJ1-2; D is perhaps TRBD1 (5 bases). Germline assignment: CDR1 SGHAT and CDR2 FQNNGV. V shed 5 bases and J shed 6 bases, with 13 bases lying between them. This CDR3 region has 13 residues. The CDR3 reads CASSPEAGDGYTF. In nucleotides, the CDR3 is TGTGCCAGCAGCCCCGAGGCGGGGGATGGCTACACCTTC.

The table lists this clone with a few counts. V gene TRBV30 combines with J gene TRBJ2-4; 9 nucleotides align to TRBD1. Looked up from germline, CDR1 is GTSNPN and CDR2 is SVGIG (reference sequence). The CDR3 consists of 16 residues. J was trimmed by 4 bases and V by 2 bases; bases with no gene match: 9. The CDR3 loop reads CAWSSKGQGKKNIQYF. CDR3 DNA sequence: TGTGCCTGGAGTTCCAAGGGACAGGGCAAAAAAAACATTCAGTACTTC.

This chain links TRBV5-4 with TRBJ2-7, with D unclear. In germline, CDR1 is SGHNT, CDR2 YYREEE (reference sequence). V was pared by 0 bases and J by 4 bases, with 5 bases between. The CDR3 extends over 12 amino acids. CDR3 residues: CASSLDGYEQYF. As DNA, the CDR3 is TGTGCCAGCAGCTTGGACGGTTACGAGCAGTACTTC. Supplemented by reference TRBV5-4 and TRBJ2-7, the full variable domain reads ETGVTQSPTHLIKTRGQQVTLRCSSQSGHNTVSWYQQALGQGPQFIFQYYREEENGRGNFPPRFSGLQFPNYSSELNVNALELDDSALYLCASSLDGYEQYFGPGTRLTVT.

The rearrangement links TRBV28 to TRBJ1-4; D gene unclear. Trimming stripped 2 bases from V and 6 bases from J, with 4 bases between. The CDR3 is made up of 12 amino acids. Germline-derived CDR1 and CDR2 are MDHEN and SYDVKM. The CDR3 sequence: CASSLPYEKLFF. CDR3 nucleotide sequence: TGTGCCAGCAGTTTACCGTATGAAAAACTGTTTTTT.

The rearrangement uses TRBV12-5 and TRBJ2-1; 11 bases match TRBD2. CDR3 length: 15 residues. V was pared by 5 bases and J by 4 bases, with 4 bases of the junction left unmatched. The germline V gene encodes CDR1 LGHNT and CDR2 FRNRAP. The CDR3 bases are TGTGCTAGTGGTACGGGACTAGCGGTTTACAATGAGCAGTTCTTC. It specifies CASGTGLAVYNEQFF.

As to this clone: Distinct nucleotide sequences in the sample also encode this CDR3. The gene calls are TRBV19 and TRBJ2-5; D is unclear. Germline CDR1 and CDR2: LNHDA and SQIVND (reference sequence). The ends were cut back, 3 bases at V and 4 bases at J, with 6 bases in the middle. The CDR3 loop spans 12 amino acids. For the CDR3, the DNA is TGTGCCAGTAGTATTTCTTCAGAGACCCAGTACTTC. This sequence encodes CASSISSETQYF.

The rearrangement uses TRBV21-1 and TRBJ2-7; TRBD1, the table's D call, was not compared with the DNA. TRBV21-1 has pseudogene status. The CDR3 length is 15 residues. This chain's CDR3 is CAFFLSGASSYEQYF. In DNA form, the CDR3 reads TGTGCTTTTTTTTTGTCTGGGGCTTCCTCCTACGAGCAGTACTTC.

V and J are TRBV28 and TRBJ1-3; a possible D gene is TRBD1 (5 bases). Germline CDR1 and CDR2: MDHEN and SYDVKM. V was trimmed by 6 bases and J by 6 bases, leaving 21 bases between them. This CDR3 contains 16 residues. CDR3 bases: TGTGCCAGCAGCTCCCCAAGCAGGGAGTTTACAAACACCATATATTTT. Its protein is CASSSPSREFTNTIYF.

The CDR3 reads CASSLWTGDEQYF. CDR3 coding DNA: TGTGCCAGCAGCTTATGGACAGGGGACGAGCAGTACTTC. The chain couples TRBV7-3 to TRBJ2-7; 9 bases match TRBD1. The CDR3 length is 13 residues. From germline, CDR1 is SGHTA and CDR2 FQGTGA. J gave up 5 bases and V 2 bases, and 1 base lay outside the gene matches.

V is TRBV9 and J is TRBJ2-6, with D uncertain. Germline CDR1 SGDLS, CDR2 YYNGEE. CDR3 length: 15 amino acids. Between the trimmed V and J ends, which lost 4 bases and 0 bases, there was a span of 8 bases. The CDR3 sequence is CASSPRSSGANVLTF. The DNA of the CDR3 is TGTGCCAGCAGCCCCAGAAGCTCTGGGGCCAACGTCCTGACTTTC.

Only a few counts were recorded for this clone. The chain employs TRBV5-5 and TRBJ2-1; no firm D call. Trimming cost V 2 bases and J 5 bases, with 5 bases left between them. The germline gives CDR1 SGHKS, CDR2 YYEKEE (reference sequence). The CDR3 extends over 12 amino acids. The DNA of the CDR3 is TGTGCCAGCAGCTTCCGACACAATGAGCAGTTCTTC. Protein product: CASSFRHNEQFF.

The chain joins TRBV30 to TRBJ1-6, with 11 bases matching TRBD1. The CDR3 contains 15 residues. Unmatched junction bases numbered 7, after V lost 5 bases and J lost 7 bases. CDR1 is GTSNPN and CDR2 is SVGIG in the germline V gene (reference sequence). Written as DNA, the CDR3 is TGTGCCTGGCATCCCGGGACAGGGGGAAATTCACCCCTCCACTTT. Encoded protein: CAWHPGTGGNSPLHF. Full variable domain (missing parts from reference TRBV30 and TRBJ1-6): SQTIHQWPATLVQPVGSPLSLECTVEGTSNPNLYWYRQAAGRGLQLLFYSVGIGQISSEVPQNLSASRPQDRQFILSSKKLLLSDSGFYLCAWHPGTGGNSPLHFGNGTRLTVT.

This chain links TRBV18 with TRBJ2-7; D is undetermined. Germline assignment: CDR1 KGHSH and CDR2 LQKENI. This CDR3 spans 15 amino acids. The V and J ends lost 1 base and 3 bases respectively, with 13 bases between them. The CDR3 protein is CASSPRQADYYEQYF. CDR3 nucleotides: TGTGCCAGCTCACCACGGCAGGCGGATTACTACGAGCAGTACTTC.